This TCR beta chain is from a study of T cells in localized non-small cell lung cancer. V lost 4 bases to trimming and J lost 3 bases, with 10 bases between them. This CDR3 contains 14 residues. CDR1 is SGHRS, CDR2 YFSETQ, per germline. Profiling relied on immunoSEQ multiplex PCR, and the TCRdb table lists in-frame clones only, not all of them. Here the sample spans some 72,000 clones, roughly four fifths being singletons. The J gene is TRBJ1-4, the V gene TRBV5-1; D is perhaps TRBD1 (6 bases). The sequences come from peripheral blood, collected before any cancer treatment. The receptor comes from a man aged 40 to 70 with stage I lung adenocarcinoma. CDR3: CASSEDSSNEKLFF. The CDR3 coding sequence is TGCGCCAGCAGCGAGGACAGCTCTAATGAAAAACTGTTTTTT.